The clone carrying this TCR beta chain was counted many times. Its antigen remains unidentified. This entry comes from a study of response to subunit inactivated influenza vaccine. Study findings and constraints: Authors suggested few new T cells are recruited by each seasonal influenza vaccination.

TCRdb ran MiXCR on the RT-PCR reads and lists one entry per CDR3 protein. Of 400,000 to 650,000 distinct CDR3 sequences in the sample, less than 7.5% were seen once. Material: PBMCs from blood, obtained around 25 months after vaccination. The TCR comes from a man aged 50-75 years who received an inactivated influenza vaccine.

CDR3 loop: CASSLYSKTPAYEQYF. CDR3 bases: TGTGCCAGCAGCTTATATTCTAAGACACCTGCCTACGAGCAGTACTTC. V gene TRBV7-9 combines with J gene TRBJ2-7; D is unclear. V gave up 2 bases and J gave up 2 bases, with 16 bases separating them. CDR1 and CDR2 from the germline V gene are SEHNR and FQNEAQ (reference sequence). The CDR3 extends over 16 amino acids.